Shown below are 17 T cell receptor beta chains from a single sample sequenced in a study of CD8+CD57+ T cells in acquired aplastic anemia. The template used for profiling TCR beta VDJ and CDR3 was genomic DNA. MiXCR, applied by TCRdb to the reads, yields one record per CDR3 protein. The table has roughly 200,000 distinct CDR3 sequences, 61% seen once. Source material: sorted CD4+, CD8+, or CD8+CD57+ T cells (not recorded which) from PBMCs. Receptors were obtained from a human donor in good health.

The chain combines TRBV20-1 with TRBJ1-2; a possible D gene is TRBD1 (5 bases). CDR1 is DFQATT, CDR2 SNEGSKA, per germline (reference sequence). CDR3 length equals 13 residues. The V end lost 6 bases, the J end lost 4 bases, and 15 bases lay between the germline ends. In DNA, the CDR3 is TGCAGTGCCCCCCTAAGGGGTGTCTATGGCTACACCTTC. Translating it yields CSAPLRGVYGYTF.

Comment on this clonotype: A much larger clone differs from this one at a single base, so this may be a read error. The chain couples TRBV6-4 to TRBJ2-3; the match to TRBD2 covers 11 bases. V dropped 5 bases and J dropped 6; count of bases not matched to a gene: 13. Germline V CDR1 and CDR2: MRHNA, SNTAGT. The CDR3 is 17 amino acids. The CDR3, as DNA: TGTGCCAGCAGTAAGCCCCGGGCTAGCGGGGGGCAGGATACGCAGTATTTT. This encodes CASSKPRASGGQDTQYF.

The rearrangement joins TRBV5-5 to TRBJ1-2; weak D call: TRBD1 (6 bases). The length of the CDR3 is 13 residues. Trimming shortened V by 4 bases and J by 6 bases, and 13 bases separated the two germline ends. Germline assignment: CDR1 SGHKS and CDR2 YYEKEE (reference sequence). The CDR3 sequence is CASSTPQGDGYTF. CDR3 nucleotides: TGTGCCAGCAGCACCCCACAGGGTGATGGCTACACCTTC.

The chain couples TRBV7-6 to TRBJ2-1; D gene uncertain. Germline V CDR1 and CDR2: SGHVS, FNYEAQ. CDR3 length equals 14 residues. V was trimmed by 6 bases and J by 4 bases, leaving 13 bases between them. CDR3: CASSLRLGYNEQFF. The CDR3 DNA sequence: TGTGCCAGCAGTTTAAGACTGGGATACAATGAGCAGTTCTTC.

The chain combines TRBV5-1 with TRBJ2-5; TRBD2 might be the D (5 bases). CDR1 SGHRS and CDR2 YFSETQ come from the germline V gene. Trimming left V 0 bases short and J 5 bases short, with 11 bases between. This CDR3 region has 14 residues. CDR3 protein: CASSLGGLEETQYF. CDR3 DNA: TGCGCCAGCAGCTTGGGAGGGCTTGAGGAGACCCAGTACTTC.

V gene TRBV20-1 combines with J gene TRBJ1-1; tentative D call: TRBD1 (6 bases). CDR3 length: 14 residues. V was shortened by 6 bases and J by 2 bases, with 16 bases between the two germline ends. Germline V gene lookup returns CDR1 DFQATT and CDR2 SNEGSKA (reference sequence). The DNA of the CDR3 is TGCAGTGCCCCGACGGACAGAACCAACACTGAAGCTTTCTTT. This codes for CSAPTDRTNTEAFF.

This clonotype occurred many times. The genes are TRBV2 and TRBJ1-3; D is unclear. The germline V and J ends were trimmed by 7 bases and 3 bases, with 7 bases remaining between them. Germline CDR1 reads SNHLY; CDR2 reads FYNNEI. The CDR3 sequence is 12 residues long. The CDR3 region has the DNA TGTGCCAGCATGGCTGATGGAAACACCATATATTTT. It is translated as CASMADGNTIYF. The full variable domain, its missing parts supplied by reference TRBV2 and TRBJ1-3, is EPEVTQTPSHQVTQMGQEVILRCVPISNHLYFYWYRQILGQKVEFLVSFYNNEISEKSEIFDDQFSVERPDGSNFTLKIRSTKLEDSAMYFCASMADGNTIYFGEGSWLTVV.

The CDR3 is CSARAGGNQPQHF. The CDR3 nucleotides read TGCAGTGCTAGAGCCGGGGGCAATCAGCCCCAGCATTTT. The chain combines TRBV20-1 with TRBJ1-5, with unresolved D. Germline V CDR1 and CDR2: DFQATT, SNEGSKA (reference sequence). Deletions cut 1 base from V and 2 bases from J, with 6 bases between. The length of the CDR3 is 13 residues.

The chain carries TRBV10-3 and TRBJ2-3; 13 bases fit TRBD2. V lost 2 bases to trimming and J lost 1 base; unmatched junction nucleotides: 3. The CDR3 has 17 amino acids. Germline CDR1 is ENHRY and CDR2 is SYGVKD. CDR3: CAISEIGLAGGTDTQYF. As DNA, the CDR3 is TGTGCCATCAGTGAGATCGGACTAGCGGGGGGCACAGATACGCAGTATTTT.

This clonotype was observed at least ten times. In nucleotides, the CDR3 is TGTGCCAGCAGCGCTAGCGGGACCGGCACCGGGGAGCTGTTTTTT. It specifies CASSASGTGTGELFF. This rearrangement joins TRBV9 to TRBJ2-2, with 9 bases fitting TRBD2. V gave up 3 bases and J gave up 4 bases; unmatched junction bases: 4. The germline V gene has CDR1 SGDLS and CDR2 YYNGEE. This CDR3 spans 15 amino acids.

The chain carries TRBV2 and TRBJ1-1; D is uncertain. CDR1 and CDR2 (germline): SNHLY, FYNNEI. CDR3 length: 11 amino acids. Between the trimmed V and J ends, which lost 6 bases and 3 bases, there was a span of 5 bases. The CDR3 reads CASRYYTEAFF. The CDR3 coding sequence is TGTGCCAGCAGGTATTACACTGAAGCTTTCTTT.

This clonotype was recorded many times. The chain uses TRBV10-1 and TRBJ2-1; 7 positions agree with TRBD2. V shed 0 bases, J shed 4 bases, and the junction held 3 bases outside the gene matches. CDR3 length: 15 amino acids. The germline V gene has CDR1 WNHNN and CDR2 SYGVQD (reference sequence). CDR3 amino acids: CASSESPGLYNEQFF. For the CDR3, the DNA is TGCGCCAGCAGTGAGTCACCGGGACTATACAATGAGCAGTTCTTC.

The sample holds many counts of this clonotype. The chain is built from TRBV12-3 or TRBV12-4 and TRBJ2-1; D possibly corresponds to TRBD2 (5 bases). V dropped 6 bases and J dropped 7 bases, with 13 bases sitting between them. CDR3 size: 13 residues. The CDR3 loop is CASRIPPGNEQFF. The CDR3 DNA sequence: TGTGCCAGCAGGATTCCTCCGGGGAATGAGCAGTTCTTC.

The chain joins TRBV5-5 to TRBJ2-7; 10 bases are shared with TRBD1. This CDR3 is built from 15 residues. The junction had 7 bases not matched to a gene; V was cut back by 4 bases and J by 3 bases. CDR1 is SGHKS and CDR2 is YYEKEE in the germline V gene (reference sequence). The CDR3 coding sequence is TGTGCCAGCAGCCCTACCGGGACAGGGGTCTACGAGCAGTACGTC. As protein: CASSPTGTGVYEQYV.

The chain couples TRBV11-3 to TRBJ2-5; 11 nucleotides agree with TRBD2. Germline trimming cut 2 bases from V and 2 bases from J; bases unmatched to any gene: 7. The CDR3 covers 17 residues. Germline V gene lookup returns CDR1 SGHNT and CDR2 YENEEA. CDR3 coding DNA: TGTGCCAGCAGCTTATTAGTGGTAGCGGGAGGGCAAGAGACCCAGTACTTC. This translates into CASSLLVVAGGQETQYF.

The V and J genes are TRBV20-1 and TRBJ1-2; D gene unclear. With 1 base removed from V and 4 bases from J, the gap between germline ends came to 13 bases. The germline gives CDR1 DFQATT, CDR2 SNEGSKA (reference sequence). CDR3 size: 14 residues. CDR3 protein: CSARVSREAYGYTF. The DNA for the CDR3 is TGCAGTGCTAGAGTGAGTCGGGAAGCCTATGGCTACACCTTC.

V and J are TRBV7-8 and TRBJ1-1; D not resolved. The CDR3 is 13 amino acids. With 2 bases removed from V and 1 base from J, the gap between germline ends came to 5 bases. Germline V gene lookup returns CDR1 SGHVS and CDR2 FQNEAQ. CDR3 in amino acids: CASSLRQNTEAFF. Written as DNA, the CDR3 is TGTGCCAGCAGCTTAAGACAGAACACTGAAGCTTTCTTT. Full variable domain (rest looked up from reference TRBV7-8 and TRBJ1-1): GAGVSQSPRYKVAKRGQDVALRCDPISGHVSLFWYQQALGQGPEFLTYFQNEAQLDKSGLPSDRFFAERPEGSVSTLKIQRTQQEDSAVYLCASSLRQNTEAFFGQGTRLTVV.